This T cell receptor beta chain was identified during a study of blood T cells in healthy people across ages. The CDR3 has 15 residues. J lost 4 bases, V lost 5 bases, and 10 bases had no gene match. Germline loops: CDR1 LNHDA, CDR2 SQIVND (reference sequence). The authors ran a second PCR of roughly 6 to 12 cycles using a sample-barcoded 5' primer and a J-beta primer mix. TCRdb itself ran the 5' RACE reads through MiXCR, one entry per CDR3 protein. The sample carries about 730,000 distinct CDR3 sequences, 35% to 45% recorded once. The receptor was derived from an older woman in good health. This chain joins TRBV19 and TRBJ2-5, with 7 bases fitting TRBD2. Sequencing was carried out using blood. As DNA, the CDR3 is TGTGCCAGTAGTGCCCGGGGACTACTTCGAGAGACCCAGTACTTC. Translation: CASSARGLLRETQYF.